This TCR beta chain was identified during a study of blood T cell repertoires in COVID-19. Study details: Samples came from the United States, Italy and Spain, spanning acute and convalescent COVID-19. T cells, B-cell-depleted T cells, or PBMCs supplied cDNA or gDNA.

Germline V lookup: CDR1 SGHNT, CDR2 YENEEA. The CDR3 sequence is 15 residues long. V was shortened by 5 bases and J by 4 bases, with 15 bases between the two germline ends. In the authors' methods: Amplified reference gene primers provided the basis for estimating nucleated cell counts. TCRdb keeps only in-frame clones here, not all; method: immunoSEQ multiplex PCR. The V and J calls and clone size come from that table; D and trimming were worked out from the DNA. The sample lists about 15,000 clones, roughly 70% seen once, with about an eighth in the top ten. This TCR came from a man aged 55-75 years with acute or convalescent COVID-19. The chain uses TRBV11-3 and TRBJ1-3; D gene unclear. Sequencing was carried out using peripheral blood. CDR3 coding DNA: TGTGCCAGCAGCAATAGAAGCGGCTCCGGAAACACCATATATTTT. As protein: CASSNRSGSGNTIYF.